These 22 T cell receptor beta chains were sequenced from one sample in a study of low-dose radiotherapy and immunotherapy resistance in tumors. The sample's time point: before trial treatment. Alpha and beta chains were covered, as first-strand cDNA relied on TRAV- and TRBV-specific primers. With a constant-region primer and a V-primer adapter, TCRs were subjected to roughly 18 PCR cycles of amplification. TCRdb itself ran the reads through MiXCR, one entry per CDR3 protein. The table includes 80,000 to 95,000 distinct CDR3 sequences, under 10% detected once. The sample was PBMCs, taken before treatment. The receptor source for this set is a male donor with prostate cancer.

This clonotype was recorded many times. The chain recombines TRBV14 with TRBJ2-1, with D possibly TRBD1 on 6 matching bases. Per germline, CDR1 SGHDN and CDR2 FVKESK. V was cut by 5 bases and J by 6 bases, with 20 bases left in between. This CDR3 spans 16 amino acids. CDR3 residues: CASSAPGATTINEQFF. CDR3 DNA sequence: TGTGCCAGCAGCGCCCCAGGGGCTACGACAATCAATGAGCAGTTCTTC.

The sample holds many counts of this clonotype. The chain joins TRBV20-1 to TRBJ2-5; D gene ambiguous. CDR1 and CDR2 from the germline V gene are DFQATT and SNEGSKA (reference sequence). The V gene lost 0 bases and the J gene lost 2 bases, with 10 bases spanning the gap. CDR3 size: 14 residues. The CDR3 spells CSARDLGFQETQYF. The CDR3 DNA follows: TGCAGTGCTAGAGATCTTGGTTTTCAAGAGACCCAGTACTTC.

At least ten counts were recorded for this clonotype. The chain couples TRBV27 to TRBJ2-1; TRBD2 matches at 7 bases. The CDR3 consists of 16 residues. CDR1 is MNHEY, CDR2 SMNVEV, per germline (reference sequence). V lost 3 bases, J lost 5 bases, and 10 bases stayed unmatched. In DNA, the CDR3 is TGTGCCAGCAGTTTTTGGCCTAGCGGCACACACAATGAGCAGTTCTTC. As protein: CASSFWPSGTHNEQFF.

Concerning this clonotype: A far larger clone is one nucleotide away, so this likely arose from a read error. The chain carries TRBV6-8 and TRBJ2-7; D possibly corresponds to TRBD2 (6 bases). Germline V lookup: CDR1 MNHGY, CDR2 SAAAGT. The CDR3 has 11 amino acids. This CDR3 reads CVSRLGGEQYF. As DNA, the CDR3 is TGTGTCAGCAGGTTGGGGGGCGAGCAGTACTTC.

To note about this clonotype: A far larger clone is only one base removed, so a read error is likely. V gene TRBV6-5 combines with J gene TRBJ2-7, with no clear D. The CDR3 totals 12 residues. Trimming removed 6 bases from V and 4 bases from J, with 10 bases in between. Germline assignment: CDR1 MNHEY and CDR2 SVGAGI. CDR3 coding DNA: TGTGCCAGCAGCCCCAAGGGTTACGAGCAGTACTTC. The encoded protein is CASSPKGYEQYF.

This clonotype showed up many times. This chain links TRBV27 with TRBJ2-1; D ambiguous. The germline gives CDR1 MNHEY, CDR2 SMNVEV (reference sequence). The CDR3 is 15 amino acids. The germline V and J ends were trimmed by 2 bases and 9 bases, with 17 bases remaining between them. For the CDR3, the DNA is TGTGCCAGCAGTTTAGAGGCCCCCCGTTACGGTGAGCAGTTCTTC. This translates into CASSLEAPRYGEQFF.

This clonotype has a count of ten or more. The J gene is TRBJ2-1, the V gene TRBV12-3 or TRBV12-4; 13 bases match TRBD2. V lost 6 bases to trimming and J lost 8 bases; unmatched junction nucleotides: 7. This CDR3 contains 15 residues. CDR3 bases: TGTGCCAGCAGGCTGACTAGCGGGAGGATCGATGAGCAGTTCTTC. Translation gives CASRLTSGRIDEQFF.

There are many counts of this clonotype. The V and J genes are TRBV28 and TRBJ2-1; D remains unclear. Germline V lookup: CDR1 MDHEN, CDR2 SYDVKM. This CDR3 has 13 residues. V gave up 7 bases and J gave up 6 bases, with 13 bases separating them. Written as DNA, the CDR3 is TGTGCCAGCAAGAGGAGTAGCATCAATGAGCAGTTCTTC. The encoded protein is CASKRSSINEQFF.

Many counts were recorded for this clonotype. The chain joins TRBV4-2 to TRBJ2-1, with 12 bases lining up with TRBD2. V shed 7 bases, J shed 1 base, and the junction held 11 bases outside the gene matches. CDR1 and CDR2 from the germline V gene are LGHNA and YNFKEQ. The CDR3 loop spans 18 amino acids. This CDR3 is CASTTDLAGGPSYNEQFF. In nucleotides, the CDR3 is TGTGCCAGCACCACCGATCTAGCGGGAGGGCCGTCCTACAATGAGCAGTTCTTC.

The sample holds many counts of this clonotype. The gene calls are TRBV12-3 or TRBV12-4 and TRBJ1-5, with D possibly being TRBD1 (6 bases). Trimming removed 1 base at V and 1 base at J, with 14 bases between. The CDR3 has 17 amino acids. The CDR3 DNA sequence: TGTGCCAGCAGTTTAGGGAGGGGGAGATGGAGCAATCAGCCCCAGCATTTT. Protein sequence: CASSLGRGRWSNQPQHF.

The table lists this clonotype with many counts. The V and J genes are TRBV27 and TRBJ2-7; 7 nucleotides match TRBD2. CDR3 length: 15 residues. CDR1 and CDR2 (germline): MNHEY, SMNVEV (reference sequence). Trimming removed 2 bases from V and 7 bases from J; junction bases left unmatched: 11. CDR3: CASSLNAGAPGEQYF. The CDR3 DNA is TGTGCCAGCAGTTTAAATGCGGGAGCCCCAGGGGAGCAGTACTTC.

This clonotype was counted ten times or more. The chain joins TRBV6-1 to TRBJ2-3; 7 bases agree with TRBD2. CDR1 is MNHNS, CDR2 SASEGT, per germline. The CDR3 consists of 15 residues. V shed 6 bases, J shed 6 bases, and the junction held 12 bases outside the gene matches. The CDR3 spells CASSLPSGAWDTQYF. The CDR3 coding sequence is TGTGCCAGCAGCTTGCCTAGCGGAGCCTGGGATACGCAGTATTTT.

Of note for this clonotype: A far larger clone is just one base off, so this is likely a read error. This sequence joins TRBV28 and TRBJ2-7; the match to TRBD2 covers 9 bases. The CDR3 has 15 residues. V lost 1 base, J lost 7 bases, and 8 bases stayed unmatched. Germline-derived CDR1 and CDR2 are MDHEN and SYDVKM. The CDR3 DNA is TGTGCCAGCAGTTTATTAGCGGGAGATGTAAATGAGCAGTACTTC. Translation gives CASSLLAGDVNEQYF.

This clonotype was seen ten or more times. V gene TRBV30 combines with J gene TRBJ1-1, with unresolved D. Deletions cut 5 bases from V and 0 bases from J, with 19 bases between. Germline V gene sequence: CDR1 GTSNPN, CDR2 SVGIG (reference sequence). The CDR3 is made up of 16 amino acids. The CDR3 sequence: CAWGSRATLMNTEAFF. CDR3 DNA: TGTGCCTGGGGGTCGCGAGCGACCCTGATGAACACTGAAGCTTTCTTT.

This clonotype was seen at least ten times. The chain links TRBV29-1 to TRBJ1-4; no clear D. V lost 4 bases to trimming and J lost 4 bases, with 10 bases between them. CDR1 is SQVTM and CDR2 is ANQGSEA in the germline V gene. This CDR3 has 13 amino acids. The chain's CDR3 is CSVGKGGNEKLFF. CDR3 nucleotide sequence: TGCAGCGTTGGAAAGGGTGGTAATGAAAAACTGTTTTTT.

There are many counts of this clonotype. The chain recombines TRBV18 with TRBJ1-2; TRBD1 matches at 8 bases. Unmatched junction bases numbered 3, after V lost 2 bases and J lost 4 bases. Per germline, CDR1 KGHSH and CDR2 LQKENI. CDR3 length: 14 residues. Here the CDR3 DNA reads TGTGCCAGCTCACCATTGACAGGGGTCTATGGCTACACCTTC. As protein: CASSPLTGVYGYTF.

This clonotype was observed a few times. The V gene is TRBV10-3, the J gene TRBJ2-1, with unresolved D. The CDR3 is made up of 12 amino acids. Trimming removed 4 bases from V and 9 bases from J, with 10 bases in between. The germline CDR1 and CDR2 sequences are ENHRY and SYGVKD. CDR3 DNA: TGTGCCATCAGTGCCTCATTGGGTGAGCAGTTCTTC. It translates to CAISASLGEQFF.

This clonotype was observed at least ten times. V is TRBV28 and J is TRBJ2-3; D may match TRBD1 or TRBD2 (6 bases each). Trimming cost V 4 bases and J 6 bases, with 23 bases left between them. CDR3 length: 17 residues. CDR1 and CDR2 from the germline V gene are MDHEN and SYDVKM. CDR3 region: CASSYRDSSTGADTQYF. CDR3 bases: TGTGCCAGCAGTTACCGGGACTCTTCAACGGGGGCGGATACGCAGTATTTT.

Concerning this clonotype itself: Given a far larger clone just one base away, this is likely a sequencing read error. The gene calls are TRBV6-1 and TRBJ1-4, with TRBD1 as a possible D gene (5 bases). The CDR3 loop spans 13 amino acids. V was trimmed by 6 bases and J by 6 bases, leaving 11 bases between them. CDR1 and CDR2 from the germline V gene are MNHNS and SASEGT. In nucleotides, the CDR3 is TGTGCCAGCAGGACAGCCTGGGATGAAAAACTGTTTTTT. This translates into CASRTAWDEKLFF.

The sample holds many counts of this clonotype. The rearrangement links TRBV28 to TRBJ2-2, with a tentative D call TRBD2 (5 bases). The CDR3 runs 16 residues. V dropped 3 bases and J dropped 0 bases, with 11 bases sitting between them. CDR1 is MDHEN, CDR2 SYDVKM, per germline. The CDR3 sequence is CASSFFGGSNTGELFF. Written as DNA, the CDR3 is TGTGCCAGCAGTTTCTTCGGCGGGTCGAACACCGGGGAGCTGTTTTTT.

This clonotype was found many times. The V call is TRBV10-3, the J call TRBJ1-1; 7 bases fit TRBD1. The germline gives CDR1 ENHRY, CDR2 SYGVKD. V trimming: 4 bases; J trimming: 0 bases; junction bases outside the gene matches: 5. This CDR3 is built from 15 residues. The CDR3 protein is CAISGGGQMNTEAFF. CDR3 nucleotide sequence: TGTGCCATCAGTGGGGGGGGACAGATGAACACTGAAGCTTTCTTT.

This clonotype has at least ten counts. The chain is built from TRBV28 and TRBJ2-7; 7 bases match TRBD1. From germline, CDR1 is MDHEN and CDR2 SYDVKM. After removal of 6 bases from V and 2 bases from J, the junction contained 10 bases not matched to a gene. The CDR3 contains 15 residues. Here the CDR3 reads CASSPLRDSAYEQYF. DNA of the CDR3: TGTGCCAGCAGCCCACTCCGGGACAGTGCCTACGAGCAGTACTTC.